The entry that follows covers one TCR beta chain sequence. Its binding antigen is unknown. No clone much larger than this one lies a single base away; base qualities are absent. The data were obtained in a study of cytomegalovirus exposure and HLA in healthy donors (dated by TCRdb to about 2017). For the wider study: According to an earlier analysis of several hundred of the donors, 200 million or so T cells yielded 90 million to 140 million unique TCR beta sequences and approximately 300 Gb of sequence data. Both class I and class II loci were covered by HLA typing, at four-digit resolution. The genetic ancestry cluster associated with self-reported Caucasian donors included 81% of the approximately 410 genotyped donors. Donor age, sex, ethnicity and CMV serostatus were collected together with the repertoire data. The study profiled the T cell repertoires of under 850 subjects by immunosequencing and related them to cytomegalovirus serostatus. An early release that covered roughly 600 HLA-typed donors contained approximately 300 gigabases of sequencing data and 70 million to 100 million unique TCR sequences. A separate validation cohort of roughly 130 different subjects was used in addition to the 666-subject first cohort. High-throughput TCR immunosequencing, statistical association of individual TCRs with disease status, and machine learning were combined to predict cytomegalovirus infection status. On average, around 230,000 unique TCR beta nucleotide sequences were sequenced per donor among several hundred genotyped donors of the cohort, with 15% to 20% of those sequences being non-productive. The study aimed to test whether signatures of past pathogen exposure could be identified by cataloging public T cell receptors. A later analysis re-examined previously published TCR beta repertoires from 500 to 700 donors and added high-resolution HLA genotyping to investigate patterns of TCR occurrence. Roughly 5 DR-DQ haplotypes were treated as single units for association and clustering because of strong linkage in the cohort. Rather than drawing on any new phenotypic data, the later analysis identified candidate immune exposures from TCR beta sequences and the way those sequences occurred across donors. Every discovery cohort repertoire had been produced on one sequencing platform. A later genetic analysis used genome-wide SNP genotypes for about 55% of the 666 donors, treating that subset as a discovery cohort. Typing coverage varied by locus: roughly 620-640 donors for A, B, C, DRB1 and DQB1; around 560 for DQA1; around 570 for DPA1; under 490 for DPB1. To decide whether each TCR beta V gene segment behaved as functional or pseudogenic, an earlier analysis of some 540 of the donors relied on high-throughput TCR beta sequencing.

The full study reports these points: In an earlier analysis of around 600 of the donors, most TCR beta V segments appeared in productive rearrangements about 87% or about 30% of the time, broadly matching IMGT annotations. The study listed around 160 TCR beta chains as associated with cytomegalovirus. Only TCR beta chains were sequenced in this cohort, and the absence of alpha or paired-chain data limited detectable features. Linkage disequilibrium might explain the correlated functional status among segregating V segments, but an unknown experimental factor could not be excluded. HLA typing was unavailable for some donors at each locus, so association tests used only the typed subset. In a later analysis, HLA-associated TCR beta chains showed more clonal expansion and lower generation probabilities than non-associated chains that were equally common. According to a later analysis, parvovirus B19, influenza, CMV and Epstein-Barr virus appeared linked to several top co-occurrence clusters. When HLA alleles, especially DR and DQ, strongly co-occurred, TCR associations were difficult to assign to individual alleles. Presence/absence analyses assumed roughly uniform sequencing depth across donors, an assumption that may not hold. Because counts were too low, under 20 rarely observed V segments, including chromosome 9 orphons, were left out of the earlier analysis of 587 of the donors. Immune exposure information for the cohort was limited to CMV serostatus. A further reported finding was that TCR beta sequences accurately predicted the HLA-A and HLA-B alleles for most subjects in the first cohort. According to a later genetic analysis, donors in an Asian-associated ancestry cluster had fewer N-insertions in productive TCRs than the approximately 700-donor mean. In a later analysis, the rate of TCR association differed among HLA loci, with DRB1 alleles having the most associated TCRs and HLA-C alleles having the fewest. A later genetic analysis associated a missense DCLRE1C variant with V-gene and J-gene trimming of TCR beta chains, and an independent cohort replicated the association. Three of the identified cytomegalovirus-associated TCR beta chains were confirmed in vitro to be specific for cytomegalovirus antigens. Across donors, most TCR sequences were observed very rarely, whereas some public TCRs were present in many individuals. According to a later analysis, most CMV-associated TCR beta chains appeared to be HLA-restricted, and the HLA associations seemed to be driven largely by CMV exposure. The authors suggested that the approach could potentially be generalized to other disease states and immunological phenotypes. A cluster of highly shared sequence variants was judged likely to be a technical artifact of the sequencing pipeline. Cytomegalovirus status was reported to be diagnosed by the classifier with high specificity and sensitivity in both the original and validation cohorts. A later analysis associated 15,000 or so TCR beta sequences with specific HLA alleles at a false discovery rate of 0.05. Because the 87-base-pair reads could not distinguish some IMGT-functional V segments, including TRBV6-2 and TRBV6-3, those segments were excluded.

V lost 0 bases and J lost 9 bases, and the count of bases not matched to a germline gene is 4. From a lookup of the germline V gene, CDR1 and CDR2 are SGDLS and YYNGEE. The CDR3 numbers 15 residues from cysteine through phenylalanine. The entry retains the CDR3 DNA only, 45 bases that are in frame from base 1. Library creation used the immunoSEQ multiplex PCR assay. A mixture of 60 forward primers for TCR Vbeta segments and 13 reverse primers for TCR Jbeta segments was used in the multiplex PCR. A multiplex PCR assay on genomic DNA amplified the CDR3 region of rearranged TCR beta genes. The amplified TCR beta libraries were sequenced on the Illumina HiSeq System as 87-base-pair reads. In the authors' own workflow: In a later analysis, some 80 million unique TCR beta chains were counted across the 500 to 700 repertoires, and roughly 11 million of these chains were shared by at least two donors. Raw reads were error-corrected and collapsed into unique sequences with a nearest-neighbor algorithm that merged closely related sequences to remove PCR and sequencing errors. CDR3 sequences were aligned to IMGT reference sequences to assign V, D and J gene segments. For a sequence to be retained, a match of at least six nucleotides was required to both a V gene segment and a J gene segment. A rearrangement was called productive if the CDR3 had no stop codons and remained in frame with V and J, and every other rearrangement was called non-productive. Following IMGT convention, CDR3 was defined as the stretch from the second conserved V-encoded cysteine up to the conserved J-encoded phenylalanine. The earlier analysis of a few hundred of the donors excluded sequences that lacked an unambiguous match to a single V gene segment. In an earlier analysis of 587 of the donors, a V segment was called functional when productive rearrangements were above 56.7%, and segregating when the standard deviation between donors exceeded 5%. A statistical classification framework was developed to diagnose cytomegalovirus status using the catalog of TCR beta chain sequences. A later analysis assigned V and J genes by comparing TCR nucleotide sequences with IMGT/GENE-DB human TR gene sequences. In a later analysis, CDR3 sequences and most-parsimonious VDJ recombination scenarios were assigned using the TCRdist pipeline. In a later analysis, each TCR beta chain was defined by its CDR3 amino acid sequence together with its V-gene family, and reads lacking a unique V-gene family were excluded. As a way to deal with suspected cross-contamination and a sequencing artifact, a later analysis dropped 450 to 600 nucleotide sequences that were highly shared and had low generation probability. A later analysis calculated a clonal expansion index for each public chain from normalized within-repertoire ranks of inferred template counts. Generation probabilities in a later analysis came from a VDJ recombination model fitted to out-of-frame rearrangements, and those results were checked against IGoR. In a later analysis, TCR-TCR, TCR-HLA and TCR-CMV co-occurrence was scored with hypergeometric tests, and a repertoire-size bias correction was applied to TCR pairs. False discovery rates were estimated in a later analysis by permuting HLA or CMV assignments 20 times. A later analysis grouped co-occurring TCRs with DBSCAN, adding TCRdist sequence similarity when clustering within HLA-allele-positive subsets. Co-occurrence clustering excluded repertoires with fewer than 30,000 or more than 120,000 public chains, plus five with anomalous nucleotide sharing. The table was pulled from immuneACCESS by TCRdb, which kept in-frame rearrangements only. Such tables lose some clones; where checked, under half of the loss comes from unresolved V genes, and the rest has no known cause. V, J and clone size are those of that table, while D and trimming were read from the DNA. For this sample the table gives 140,000 or so clones, of which around 66% were detected only once. The leading ten clones occupy 6.5% of the sample.

In total, around 600 healthy bone marrow donors made up the cohort. At the time of sampling, every cohort member was nominally healthy, though immune exposures that went unrecorded were likely present. The donor tested CMV seronegative and was one of the 352 seronegative cohort members. Every donor gave a peripheral blood sample, and the peripheral blood mononuclear cells from that sample were used for TCR beta sequencing. The Qiagen DNeasy Blood Extraction Kit was used to extract genomic DNA from the blood cell samples. This receptor was obtained from a woman between 55 and 75 years old in good health and CMV-seronegative. This chain is built from TRBV9 and TRBJ2-1, with TRBD2 identical over 12 junction bases. Source material: PBMCs. Here is the DNA: TGTGCCAGCAGCGTAGCGGCTAGCGGGGGGGGTGAGCAGTTCTTC. Its coded protein is CASSVAASGGGEQFF.